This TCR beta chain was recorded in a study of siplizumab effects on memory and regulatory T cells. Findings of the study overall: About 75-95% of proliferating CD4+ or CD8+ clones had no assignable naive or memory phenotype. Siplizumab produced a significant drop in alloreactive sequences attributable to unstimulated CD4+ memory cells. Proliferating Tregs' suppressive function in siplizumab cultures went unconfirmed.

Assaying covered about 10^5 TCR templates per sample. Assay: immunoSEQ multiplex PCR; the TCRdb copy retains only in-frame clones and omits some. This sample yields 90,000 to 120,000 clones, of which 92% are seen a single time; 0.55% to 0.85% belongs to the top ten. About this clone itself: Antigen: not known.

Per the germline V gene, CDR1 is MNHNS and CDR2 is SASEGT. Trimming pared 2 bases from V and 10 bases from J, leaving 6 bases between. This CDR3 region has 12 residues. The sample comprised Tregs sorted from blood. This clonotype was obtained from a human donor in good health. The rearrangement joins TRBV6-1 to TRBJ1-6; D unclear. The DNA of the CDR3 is TGTGCCAGCAGTGAACCGCCCTCACCCCTCCACTTT. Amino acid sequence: CASSEPPSPLHF.